This TCR beta chain was profiled in a study of blood T cell repertoires in COVID-19. Study details: Both acute and convalescent COVID-19 samples were obtained from the United States, Italy and Spain.

This clone has a count of ten or more. The Seattle patients joined while their infection was active and were tracked longitudinally afterward. The CDR3 length is 18 residues. The V end was cut by 4 bases, the J end by 0 bases, with 19 bases between. CDR1 and CDR2 from the germline V gene are SGHRS and YFSETQ. Measured with immunoSEQ multiplex PCR; TCRdb has only the in-frame clones, and not every one. The table includes around 150,000 clones, about 87% detected once. This receptor was obtained from a human donor with COVID-19, enrolled during active disease. The donor label of this sample is uncertain. The rearrangement joins TRBV5-1 to TRBJ1-4; a possible D gene is TRBD1 (6 bases). Sequencing was done on a sample of peripheral blood. The CDR3, as DNA: TGCGCCAGCAGCGCCCTTTTACGGACAGTTGCAACTAATGAAAAACTGTTTTTT. Its translation: CASSALLRTVATNEKLFF.